The 17 T cell receptor beta chains below all came from one sample that was sequenced in a study of T cell responses to AZD1222 COVID-19 vaccine. Sequencing used immunoSEQ multiplex PCR; TCRdb keeps in-frame clones, though not all of them. Among tens of thousands of clones listed, around 84% were seen once. Sequenced here: peripheral blood, sampled 28 days after the second AZD1222 dose. The receptors here all came from an adult who received the AZD1222 COVID-19 vaccine.

In its sample, this clone was seen a few times. V gene TRBV12-3 or TRBV12-4 combines with J gene TRBJ1-2; possibly TRBD1 for D (6 bases). This CDR3 comprises 13 residues. V was clipped by 5 bases and J by 6 bases, with 13 bases between them. The DNA for the CDR3 is TGTGCCAGCAGTGGCAGGGGATCTAATGGCTACACCTTC. This encodes CASSGRGSNGYTF.

The V and J genes are TRBV27 and TRBJ1-5; D is unresolved. Germline CDR1 MNHEY, CDR2 SMNVEV (reference sequence). The CDR3 covers 15 residues. With 5 bases removed from V and 0 bases from J, the gap between germline ends came to 11 bases. The CDR3 DNA sequence: TGTGCCAGCAGTCCATCCGGGTATAGCAATCAGCCCCAGCATTTT. It is translated as CASSPSGYSNQPQHF.

This sequence joins TRBV3-1 (or the pseudogene TRBV3-2) and TRBJ1-6; D gene uncertain. This CDR3 has 13 residues. Trimming cost V 1 base and J 8 bases, with 6 bases left between them. The germline CDR1 and CDR2 sequences are LGHDT and YNNKEL (reference sequence). The CDR3 DNA reads TGTGCCAGCAGCCAAGTATCCGATTCACCCCTCCACTTT. Its protein is CASSQVSDSPLHF.

The J gene is TRBJ1-4, the V gene TRBV11-2; 8 bases map to TRBD1. CDR3 length: 13 residues. Germline-derived CDR1 and CDR2 are SGHAT and FQNNGV. The V and J ends lost 5 bases and 8 bases, in that order; junction bases with no gene match: 4. The CDR3 nucleotides are TGTGCCAGCAGCCCGGACAGGGTCGAAAAACTGTTTTTT. It encodes CASSPDRVEKLFF.

The chain links TRBV16 to TRBJ1-5; D possibly corresponds to TRBD1 (5 bases). This CDR3 spans 13 amino acids. The germline V and J ends were trimmed by 3 bases and 8 bases, with 11 bases remaining between them. CDR1 KGHSY and CDR2 FQNENV come from the germline V gene. CDR3 DNA sequence: TGTGCCAGCAGCCATGGGGGGGGAGAGCCCCAGCATTTT. It is translated as CASSHGGGEPQHF.

The chain employs TRBV2 and TRBJ2-7, with 8 bases that match TRBD1. Germline assignment: CDR1 SNHLY and CDR2 FYNNEI. The CDR3 covers 14 residues. V dropped 6 bases and J dropped 0; count of bases not matched to a gene: 4. In DNA form, the CDR3 reads TGTGCCAGCAGGAACAGGGGGAGCTCCTACGAGCAGTACTTC. It encodes CASRNRGSSYEQYF.

The rearrangement links TRBV11-2 to TRBJ1-3; 12 nucleotides align to TRBD1. The CDR3 has 18 amino acids. Trimming at V came to 0 bases and at J to 4 bases, leaving 7 bases not matched to a gene. Looked up from germline, CDR1 is SGHAT and CDR2 is FQNNGV. The CDR3 loop is CASSLDGGQGAFGNTIYF. The CDR3 region has the DNA TGTGCCAGCAGCTTAGATGGGGGACAGGGGGCGTTCGGAAACACCATATATTTT.

The chain joins TRBV28 to TRBJ2-2, with D possibly called TRBD1 or TRBD2 (5 bases each). V was shortened by 2 bases and J by 7 bases, with 14 bases between the two germline ends. CDR3 length: 15 residues. CDR1 and CDR2 from the germline V gene are MDHEN and SYDVKM. CDR3 in DNA: TGTGCCAGCAGTTTAAGAGGGGCCCTGGGCGGGGAGCTGTTTTTT. Translating gives CASSLRGALGGELFF. Filled out from reference TRBV28 and TRBJ2-2, the complete variable domain reads DVKVTQSSRYLVKRTGEKVFLECVQDMDHENMFWYRQDPGLGLRLIYFSYDVKMKEKGDIPEGYSVSREKKERFSLILESASTNQTSMYLCASSLRGALGGELFFGEGSRLTVL.

This clone was counted a few times. The V and J genes are TRBV12-3 or TRBV12-4 and TRBJ2-7, with 10 bases identical to TRBD1. CDR3 length equals 13 residues. Losses at the gene ends were 2 bases for V and 6 bases for J; bases not matched to a gene: 1. The DNA for the CDR3 is TGTGCCAGCAGTTTAAGGACAGGGGGCGAGCAGTACTTC. It translates to CASSLRTGGEQYF.

The rearrangement links TRBV19 to TRBJ2-3; D not certain. Germline loops: CDR1 LNHDA, CDR2 SQIVND (reference sequence). The CDR3 has 14 amino acids. Trimming shortened V by 3 bases and J by 5 bases, and 12 bases separated the two germline ends. Here the CDR3 DNA reads TGTGCCAGTAGTATTGGGCGGACCGAAGATACGCAGTATTTT. Encoded protein: CASSIGRTEDTQYF.

The CDR3 protein is CASSHRSRQGLFGNTIYF. CDR3 nucleotides: TGTGCCAGCAGCCACCGCTCCCGACAGGGGTTGTTTGGAAACACCATATATTTT. V and J are TRBV7-6 and TRBJ1-3; 8 positions agree with TRBD1. CDR1 is SGHVS and CDR2 is FNYEAQ in the germline V gene. Trimming at V came to 5 bases and at J to 3 bases, leaving 15 bases not matched to a gene. The CDR3 is 18 residues long. Full variable domain (rest looked up from reference TRBV7-6 and TRBJ1-3): GAGVSQSPRYKVTKRGQDVALRCDPISGHVSLYWYRQALGQGPEFLTYFNYEAQQDKSGLPNDRFSAERPEGSISTLTIQRTEQRDSAMYRCASSHRSRQGLFGNTIYFGEGSWLTVV.

This rearrangement joins TRBV21-1 to TRBJ2-3; no DNA check was done on the table's D call, TRBD1. TRBV21-1 is listed as a pseudogene. This CDR3 is built from 15 residues. CDR3: CASMYRSSYTDTQYF. CDR3 sequence (DNA): TGTGCCAGCATGTACAGGTCCTCGTACACAGATACGCAGTATTTT.

The CDR3 loop is CASSRGVTGELFF. The CDR3 coding sequence is TGTGCCAGCAGTCGAGGGGTCACCGGGGAGCTGTTTTTT. The V call is TRBV7-3, the J call TRBJ2-2; D might be TRBD1 or TRBD2, each matching 5 bases. V dropped 6 bases and J dropped 4 bases, with 9 bases sitting between them. CDR1 SGHTA and CDR2 FQGTGA come from the germline V gene. This CDR3 is built from 13 residues. The entire variable domain, with the rest obtained from reference TRBV7-3 and TRBJ2-2, is as follows: GAGVSQTPSNKVTEKGKYVELRCDPISGHTALYWYRQSLGQGPEFLIYFQGTGAADDSGLPNDRFFAVRPEGSVSTLKIQRTERGDSAVYLCASSRGVTGELFFGEGSRLTVL.

This clone occurred once. The genes are TRBV2 and TRBJ2-3; D may be TRBD2 (6 bases). The CDR3 extends over 16 amino acids. Germline V gene lookup returns CDR1 SNHLY and CDR2 FYNNEI. V was cut by 0 bases and J by 0 bases, with 10 bases left in between. The CDR3 coding sequence is TGTGCCAGCAGTGAAGCCAGCGGGCTTAGCACAGATACGCAGTATTTT. Translation gives CASSEASGLSTDTQYF.

V gene TRBV2 combines with J gene TRBJ2-1; 8 positions agree with TRBD1. The CDR3 sequence is 15 residues long. Germline assignment: CDR1 SNHLY and CDR2 FYNNEI. Unmatched junction bases numbered 2, after V lost 1 base and J lost 3 bases. Here the CDR3 reads CASSEGGTGYNEQFF. The CDR3 DNA is TGTGCCAGCAGTGAAGGAGGGACAGGCTACAATGAGCAGTTCTTC.

The chain joins TRBV29-1 to TRBJ1-1; D unresolved. CDR1 SQVTM and CDR2 ANQGSEA come from the germline V gene. The CDR3 length is 11 residues. Trimming left V 8 bases short and J 4 bases short, with 11 bases between. The CDR3 is CSLRIATEAFF. The DNA for the CDR3 is TGCAGCCTTAGGATAGCCACTGAAGCTTTCTTT.

V gene TRBV5-5 combines with J gene TRBJ2-2; D is unresolved. Looked up from germline, CDR1 is SGHKS and CDR2 is YYEKEE (reference sequence). The CDR3 is 12 residues long. The ends were cut back, 2 bases at V and 5 bases at J, with 4 bases in the middle. The CDR3 reads CASSFQTGELFF. The CDR3 nucleotides read TGTGCCAGCAGCTTCCAAACCGGGGAGCTGTTTTTT. Complete variable domain (other parts from reference TRBV5-5 and TRBJ2-2): DAGVTQSPTHLIKTRGQQVTLRCSPISGHKSVSWYQQVLGQGPQFIFQYYEKEERGRGNFPDRFSARQFPNYSSELNVNALLLGDSALYLCASSFQTGELFFGEGSRLTVL.